This T cell receptor (beta chain) appears in the sequencing data of a study of a mutant IDH1 vaccine in newly diagnosed glioma. Study-level background: Before enrollment, the patients had been treated with radiotherapy alone, temozolomide alone, or both together. Most of them had received both. Study-wide results and caveats: Vaccine-induced immune responses occurred in over 80% of patients.

Per the germline V gene, CDR1 is MNHEY and CDR2 is SVGAGI. V was trimmed by 6 bases and J by 1 base, leaving 4 bases between them. The CDR3 runs to 12 residues. Here immunoSEQ multiplex PCR was the method, and the copy in TCRdb shows in-frame clones only, minus some. The sample yields some 67,000 clones, more than 70% seen once. As for this clone: Its target is unknown.

The time point: baseline, week 1 (first vaccination visit). Sample treatment: pre-vaccination baseline after standard-of-care therapy. Each of the donors came in with new WHO grade 3 or 4 astrocytomas that were IDH1-mutant and ATRX-lost. The chain links TRBV6-5 to TRBJ1-3; the D is unclear. Sequenced material: peripheral blood mononuclear cells (PBMCs), taken from a glioma patient treated with radiotherapy, temozolomide or both. This receptor was taken from a woman aged 18-29 years with glioma. Some clones in this sample may be carry-over from other donors' samples. CDR3 protein: CASRGSGNTIYF. CDR3 sequence (DNA): TGTGCCAGCAGGGGTTCTGGAAACACCATATATTTT.